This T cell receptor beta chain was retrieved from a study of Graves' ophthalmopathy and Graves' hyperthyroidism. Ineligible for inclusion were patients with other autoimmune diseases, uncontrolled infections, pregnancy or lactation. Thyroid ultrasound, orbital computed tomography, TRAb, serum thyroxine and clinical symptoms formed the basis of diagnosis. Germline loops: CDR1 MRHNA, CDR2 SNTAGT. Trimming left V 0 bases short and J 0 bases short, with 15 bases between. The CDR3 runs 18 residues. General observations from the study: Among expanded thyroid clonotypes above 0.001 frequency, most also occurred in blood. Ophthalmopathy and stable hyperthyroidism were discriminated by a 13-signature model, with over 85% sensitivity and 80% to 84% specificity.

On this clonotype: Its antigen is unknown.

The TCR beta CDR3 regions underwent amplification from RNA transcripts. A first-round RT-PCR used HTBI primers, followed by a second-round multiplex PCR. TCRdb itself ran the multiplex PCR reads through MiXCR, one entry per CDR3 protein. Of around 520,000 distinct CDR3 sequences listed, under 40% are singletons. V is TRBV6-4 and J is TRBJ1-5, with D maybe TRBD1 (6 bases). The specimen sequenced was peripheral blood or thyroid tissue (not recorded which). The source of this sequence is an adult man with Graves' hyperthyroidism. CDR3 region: CASSDSPGDTDSNQPQHF. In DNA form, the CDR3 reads TGTGCCAGCAGTGACTCGCCCGGGGACACCGATAGCAATCAGCCCCAGCATTTT.